The present entry profiles one TCR beta chain with its context. What it binds is unknown. This sample stems from a study of monozygotic twins with inflammatory bowel disease. TCRdb processed the 5' RACE reads again and assigns one entry to each CDR3 protein, with no DNA. The listing records around 400,000 distinct CDR3 sequences. Study observations and caveats: Varying immunosuppressive regimens may have increased patient repertoire variability. The data offered no way to tell different T cell subtypes apart.

Per donor, roughly 2.5 ml of blood was collected and frozen. Blood samples, whole and unsorted for T cells, yielded the isolated total RNA. Source material: blood. The clonotype originates from a human donor with ulcerative colitis or Crohn's disease, or a healthy co-twin of an affected twin (not recorded which).

CDR3 amino acids: CASSYSSGYTGELFF. This rearrangement joins TRBV6-2 or TRBV6-3 to TRBJ2-2. The CDR3 totals 15 residues. The germline gives CDR1 MNHEY, CDR2 SVGEGT.